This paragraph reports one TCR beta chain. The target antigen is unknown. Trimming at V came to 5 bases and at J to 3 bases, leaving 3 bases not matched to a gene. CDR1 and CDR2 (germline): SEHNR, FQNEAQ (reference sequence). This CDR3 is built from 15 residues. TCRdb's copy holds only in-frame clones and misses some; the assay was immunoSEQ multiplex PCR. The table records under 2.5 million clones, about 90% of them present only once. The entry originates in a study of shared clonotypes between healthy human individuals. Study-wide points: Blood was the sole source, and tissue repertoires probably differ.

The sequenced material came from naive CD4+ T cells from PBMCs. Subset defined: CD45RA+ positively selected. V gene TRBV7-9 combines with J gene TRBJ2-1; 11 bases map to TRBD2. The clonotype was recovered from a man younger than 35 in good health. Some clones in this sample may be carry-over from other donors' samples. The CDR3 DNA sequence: TGTGCCAGCAGCGGGACTAGCGGTAACTACAATGAGCAGTTCTTC. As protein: CASSGTSGNYNEQFF.